This T cell receptor (beta chain) was profiled in a study of T cells in Graves' hyperthyroidism and ophthalmopathy. The TCR beta CDR3 regions underwent amplification using RNA transcripts as the source. HTBI primers were the set used in a first-round RT-PCR of the TCR CDR3. TCRdb re-called the multiplex PCR reads with MiXCR, one entry per CDR3 protein. The data contain hundreds of thousands of distinct CDR3 sequences, 13% to 15% of them seen just once; the ten biggest clones take up 11% to 15%. Ten or more counts support this clonotype. Patients aged 18 to 65 had newly diagnosed hyperthyroidism that had lasted under 2 months. For the diagnoses, clinical symptoms, serum thyroxine and TRAb, thyroid ultrasound and orbital computed tomography were used. PBMCs came from more than 9.5 ml fresh peripheral blood. The source material was blood. The source is a woman aged 40 to 55 with Graves' hyperthyroidism.

The CDR3 protein is CASSGGEYEQYF. Written as DNA, the CDR3 is TGTGCCAGCAGTGGCGGGGAATACGAGCAGTACTTC. J is TRBJ2-7 and V is TRBV3-1; a possible D gene is TRBD2 (6 bases). Germline V gives CDR1 LGHDT, CDR2 YNNKEL (reference sequence). This CDR3 contains 12 residues. V was cut by 6 bases and J by 4 bases, with 10 bases left in between.